This entry lists 30 T cell receptor beta chains sequenced from one sample in a study of blood T cell repertoires in COVID-19. Profiled with immunoSEQ multiplex PCR; TCRdb holds only in-frame clones, not every one. The repertoire holds about 170,000 clones, approximately 79% seen once, with 2.5% to 3.5% in the top ten. Sequenced input: peripheral blood. Source of these receptors: an elderly woman with acute or convalescent COVID-19.

The chain has TRBV7-2 and TRBJ2-1; 8 nucleotides align to TRBD2. CDR3 size: 13 residues. Per germline, CDR1 SGHTA and CDR2 FQGNSA. V was clipped by 3 bases and J by 8 bases; unmatched bases: 3. CDR3 sequence (DNA): TGTGCCAGCAGCTTGGGGCGGGAGGATGAGCAGTTCTTC. Translation gives CASSLGREDEQFF.

This chain links TRBV4-2 with TRBJ2-7, with TRBD2 identical over 8 bases. The CDR3 covers 16 residues. Looked up from germline, CDR1 is LGHNA and CDR2 is YNFKEQ. The junction had 7 bases not matched to a gene; V was cut back by 0 bases and J by 3 bases. The CDR3 here is CASSQDPGREDYEQYF. The CDR3 DNA reads TGTGCCAGCAGCCAAGATCCAGGGCGGGAGGACTACGAGCAGTACTTC.

V gene TRBV6-1 combines with J gene TRBJ1-5; D may be TRBD1 (6 bases). V shed 7 bases and J shed 5 bases, with 12 bases lying between them. The germline gives CDR1 MNHNS, CDR2 SASEGT. This CDR3 has 13 residues. The CDR3 nucleotides read TGTGCCAGCACCGTGAACAGGGATCAGCCCCAGCATTTT. It encodes CASTVNRDQPQHF.

This chain connects TRBV30 to TRBJ2-1; the D is unclear. In germline, CDR1 is GTSNPN, CDR2 SVGIG (reference sequence). The CDR3 contains 14 residues. V dropped 5 bases and J dropped 8 bases, with 19 bases sitting between them. The CDR3 region is CAWAPGRPSDEQFF. Here the CDR3 DNA reads TGTGCCTGGGCCCCGGGTAGGCCCAGCGATGAGCAGTTCTTC.

This sequence joins TRBV7-7 and TRBJ2-2, with TRBD1 identical over 10 bases. The germline CDR1 and CDR2 sequences are SSHAT and FNYEAQ (reference sequence). With 5 bases clipped from V and 5 bases from J, the junction kept 5 bases outside the gene matches. CDR3 length: 15 residues. CDR3 DNA: TGTGCCAGCAGCGTCGGACAGGGGGGGACCGGGGAGCTGTTTTTT. This sequence encodes CASSVGQGGTGELFF.

The genes are TRBV7-6 and TRBJ2-3, with D perhaps TRBD2 (6 bases). The CDR3 runs to 17 residues. Germline V gene lookup returns CDR1 SGHVS and CDR2 FNYEAQ. V was shortened by 5 bases and J by 3 bases, with 21 bases between the two germline ends. The CDR3 bases are TGTGCCAGCAGCCTAGGAGGGACCCCGAGCGGGACAGATACGCAGTATTTT. It translates to CASSLGGTPSGTDTQYF.

This chain links TRBV7-2 with TRBJ2-7; 10 bases are a match to TRBD2. Germline V lookup: CDR1 SGHTA, CDR2 FQGNSA. CDR3 length: 15 residues. V was clipped by 5 bases and J by 4 bases; unmatched bases: 8. CDR3 protein: CASSATSGKSYEQYF. DNA of the CDR3: TGTGCCAGCAGCGCTACTAGCGGGAAAAGTTACGAGCAGTACTTC.

The chain recombines TRBV3-1 (or the pseudogene TRBV3-2) with TRBJ1-1; D gene ambiguous. CDR1 and CDR2 from the germline V gene are LGHDT and YNNKEL (reference sequence). The CDR3 length is 13 residues. Trimming removed 0 bases at V and 5 bases at J, with 7 bases between. For the CDR3, the DNA is TGTGCCAGCAGCCAAGAAGAGTGGACTGAAGCTTTCTTT. It translates to CASSQEEWTEAFF.

The J gene is TRBJ2-1, the V gene TRBV6-2 or TRBV6-3, with 7 bases that match TRBD2. This CDR3 has 16 amino acids. The germline CDR1 and CDR2 sequences are MNHEY and SVGEGT. V lost 2 bases to trimming and J lost 8 bases; unmatched junction nucleotides: 12. The CDR3: CASSYGGEGQGHEQFF. Written as DNA, the CDR3 is TGTGCCAGCAGTTACGGGGGGGAGGGCCAGGGACATGAGCAGTTCTTC.

V is TRBV6-5 and J is TRBJ1-5, with 9 bases fitting TRBD1. Losses at the gene ends were 8 bases for V and 2 bases for J; bases not matched to a gene: 7. Looked up from germline, CDR1 is MNHEY and CDR2 is SVGAGI. CDR3 length equals 15 residues. CDR3 nucleotide sequence: TGTGCCAGCTCACAGGGGGCGAATGGCAATCAGCCCCAGCATTTT. Its translation is CASSQGANGNQPQHF.

The gene calls are TRBV6-2 or TRBV6-3 and TRBJ2-7, with unresolved D. CDR1 is MNHEY and CDR2 is SVGEGT in the germline V gene. Trimming took 4 bases from V and 2 from J, leaving 9 bases between them. The CDR3 contains 13 residues. The CDR3 region has the DNA TGTGCCAGCAGTTCTATCAATACCTACGAGCAGTACTTC. This codes for CASSSINTYEQYF.

V and J are TRBV29-1 and TRBJ2-3; 8 bases map to TRBD2. Germline V gene data show CDR1 as SQVTM and CDR2 as ANQGSEA. This CDR3 is built from 14 residues. The trim removed 8 bases at V and 6 bases at J, leaving 13 bases unmatched. CDR3 nucleotides: TGCAGCTGTAGACTAGCGAAGGTACGGGATACGCAGTATTTT. The encoded protein is CSCRLAKVRDTQYF.

The rearrangement joins TRBV6-1 to TRBJ2-3; the D is unclear. Trimming took 1 base from V and 3 from J, leaving 5 bases between them. Germline lookup yields CDR1 MNHNS and CDR2 SASEGT. The CDR3 covers 13 residues. The CDR3 nucleotides are TGTGCCAGCAGTGAAGACAGAACAGATACGCAGTATTTT. This codes for CASSEDRTDTQYF.

This clone came up once. The V call is TRBV5-6, the J call TRBJ2-7; TRBD2 aligns across 8 bases. Trimming at V came to 4 bases and at J to 5 bases, leaving 5 bases not matched to a gene. In germline, CDR1 is SGHDT, CDR2 YYEEEE. CDR3 length equals 13 residues. CDR3 sequence (DNA): TGTGCCAGCAGCCTTAGCGGGGCGGACGAGCAGTACTTC. This sequence encodes CASSLSGADEQYF.

This chain connects TRBV10-2 to TRBJ2-7; D gene uncertain. The germline V gene encodes CDR1 WSHSY and CDR2 SAAADI. The CDR3 totals 14 residues. The ends were cut back, 2 bases at V and 0 bases at J, with 8 bases in the middle. The CDR3 bases are TGCGCCAGCAGTGAGATACAGCCCTCCTACGAGCAGTACTTC. This gives the protein CASSEIQPSYEQYF.

The rearrangement joins TRBV7-2 to TRBJ1-4; TRBD1 agrees at 8 bases. The CDR3 is 15 amino acids. Per germline, CDR1 SGHTA and CDR2 FQGNSA. J lost 2 bases, V lost 6 bases, and 5 bases had no gene match. CDR3 loop: CASSLTGATNEKLFF. The DNA for the CDR3 is TGTGCCAGCAGTCTGACAGGGGCCACTAATGAAAAACTGTTTTTT.

This clone was seen just once. The chain has TRBV5-1 and TRBJ2-7; 8 positions agree with TRBD2. The CDR3 contains 15 residues. Germline values: CDR1 SGHRS, CDR2 YFSETQ. The junction had 11 bases not matched to a gene; V was cut back by 7 bases and J by 2 bases. CDR3 bases: TGCGCCAGCTCCCGGGAGGGCTCTGGGCCCTACGAGCAGTACTTC. Protein sequence: CASSREGSGPYEQYF.

This clone was detected only once. This same CDR3 is encoded by further DNA sequences in the sample. The chain is built from TRBV28 and TRBJ1-2; tentative D call: TRBD1 (5 bases). This CDR3 has 13 residues. Germline V lookup: CDR1 MDHEN, CDR2 SYDVKM. V shed 2 bases and J shed 4 bases, with 8 bases lying between them. In DNA form, the CDR3 reads TGTGCCAGCAGTTTACGGGGGAGCTATGGCTACACCTTC. As protein: CASSLRGSYGYTF.

This chain links TRBV5-1 with TRBJ1-2; possible D gene TRBD1, 6 bases. There are 15 residues in the CDR3. Germline loops: CDR1 SGHRS, CDR2 YFSETQ. The V gene lost 3 bases and the J gene lost 4 bases, with 16 bases spanning the gap. CDR3 amino acids: CASSSYRVWGYGYTF. CDR3 nucleotides: TGCGCCAGCAGCTCCTACAGGGTCTGGGGCTATGGCTACACCTTC.

The gene calls are TRBV5-1 and TRBJ2-2; D might be TRBD1 (6 bases). Germline-derived CDR1 and CDR2 are SGHRS and YFSETQ. This CDR3 region has 15 residues. Trimming cost V 6 bases and J 0 bases, with 12 bases left between them. The DNA for the CDR3 is TGCGCCAGCACTAGGGACACCACGAACACCGGGGAGCTGTTTTTT. As protein: CASTRDTTNTGELFF. The entire variable domain, with the rest obtained from reference TRBV5-1 and TRBJ2-2, is as follows: KAGVTQTPRYLIKTRGQQVTLSCSPISGHRSVSWYQQTPGQGLQFLFEYFSETQRNKGNFPGRFSGRQFSNSRSEMNVSTLELGDSALYLCASTRDTTNTGELFFGEGSRLTVL.

The chain links TRBV19 to TRBJ1-4; TRBD1 aligns across 7 bases. This CDR3 has 14 amino acids. The V gene end was trimmed by 5 bases and the J gene end by 8 bases; junction bases not matched to a gene: 8. From germline, CDR1 is LNHDA and CDR2 SQIVND (reference sequence). DNA of the CDR3: TGTGCCAGTAGTCCTCGAGGGGGCAACGAAAAACTGTTTTTT. Amino acids: CASSPRGGNEKLFF.

This chain uses TRBV19 with TRBJ2-7; a weak D match, TRBD2 (6 bases). The CDR3 runs 15 residues. Trimming took off 2 bases at V and 5 bases at J, with 16 bases between the two ends. Germline CDR1 and CDR2: LNHDA and SQIVND (reference sequence). This CDR3 reads CASSIRAGTVDEQYF. The CDR3 nucleotides are TGTGCCAGTAGTATAAGGGCGGGAACGGTAGACGAGCAGTACTTC.

The chain has TRBV5-1 and TRBJ1-5, with 7 bases aligning to TRBD1. Germline V gene data show CDR1 as SGHRS and CDR2 as YFSETQ. The CDR3 is made up of 14 amino acids. V lost 4 bases, J lost 3 bases, and 4 bases stayed unmatched. DNA for the CDR3: TGCGCCAGCAGCCCTACAGGGGACAATCAGCCCCAGCATTTT. This encodes CASSPTGDNQPQHF.

The gene calls are TRBV18 and TRBJ1-2; D gene unclear. CDR3 length equals 15 residues. Germline V gene data show CDR1 as KGHSH and CDR2 as LQKENI. Trimming stripped 0 bases from V and 0 bases from J, with 8 bases between. The CDR3 is CASSPPSVSNYGYTF. The CDR3 DNA is TGTGCCAGCTCACCACCGTCGGTATCTAACTATGGCTACACCTTC.

V is TRBV5-5 and J is TRBJ2-2; tentative D call: TRBD2 (6 bases). V was pared by 2 bases and J by 5 bases, with 13 bases between. Germline V lookup: CDR1 SGHKS, CDR2 YYEKEE (reference sequence). This CDR3 contains 15 residues. CDR3 region: CASSFGTGITGELFF. CDR3 bases: TGTGCCAGCAGCTTTGGGACTGGGATAACCGGGGAGCTGTTTTTT.

This clone has only one observation. The rearrangement joins TRBV10-1 to TRBJ2-3; D may be TRBD2 (5 bases). The CDR3 is made up of 14 amino acids. Germline V CDR1 and CDR2: WNHNN, SYGVQD (reference sequence). Trimming left V 8 bases short and J 0 bases short, with 12 bases between. The CDR3 DNA sequence: TGCGCCAGCCAAGAGAGCGGAAGCACAGATACGCAGTATTTT. Its translation: CASQESGSTDTQYF.

The chain combines TRBV7-2 with TRBJ1-4, with TRBD1 matching 7 bases. Losses at the gene ends were 4 bases for V and 1 base for J; bases not matched to a gene: 0. Germline V CDR1 and CDR2: SGHTA, FQGNSA. The CDR3 runs 14 residues. CDR3: CASSYRGTNEKLFF. In DNA form, the CDR3 reads TGTGCCAGCAGCTACAGGGGAACTAATGAAAAACTGTTTTTT.

The genes are TRBV2 and TRBJ2-7, with D perhaps matching TRBD1 (5 bases). Trimming removed 6 bases at V and 5 bases at J, with 17 bases between. CDR3 size: 14 residues. CDR1 is SNHLY, CDR2 FYNNEI, per germline. DNA for the CDR3: TGTGCCAGCAGGGCAGGGTCTGGGATGAACGAGCAGTACTTC. This translates into CASRAGSGMNEQYF.

The V and J genes are TRBV9 and TRBJ1-2; D gene uncertain. CDR1 is SGDLS and CDR2 is YYNGEE in the germline V gene. The CDR3 has 15 amino acids. The V end lost 4 bases, the J end lost 1 base, and 14 bases lay between the germline ends. This CDR3 is CASSTGQELNYGYTF. The DNA for the CDR3 is TGTGCCAGCAGCACCGGCCAGGAACTTAACTATGGCTACACCTTC.

J is TRBJ2-2 and V is TRBV29-1; possible D gene TRBD2, 6 bases. V lost 5 bases to trimming and J lost 5 bases, with 12 bases between them. Germline-derived CDR1 and CDR2 are SQVTM and ANQGSEA. The CDR3 covers 13 residues. The CDR3 loop is CSVSSVGTGELFF. The CDR3 DNA is TGCAGCGTTTCTAGCGTCGGGACCGGGGAGCTGTTTTTT.